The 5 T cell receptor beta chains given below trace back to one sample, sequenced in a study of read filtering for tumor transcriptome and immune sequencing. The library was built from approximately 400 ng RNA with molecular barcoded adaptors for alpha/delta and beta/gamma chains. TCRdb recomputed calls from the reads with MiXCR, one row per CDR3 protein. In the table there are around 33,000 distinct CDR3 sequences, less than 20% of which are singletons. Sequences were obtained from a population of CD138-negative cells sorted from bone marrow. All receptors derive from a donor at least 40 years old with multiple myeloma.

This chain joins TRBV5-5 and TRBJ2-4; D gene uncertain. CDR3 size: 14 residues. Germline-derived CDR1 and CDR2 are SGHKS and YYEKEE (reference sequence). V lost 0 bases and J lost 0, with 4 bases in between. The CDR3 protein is CASSLELAKNIQYF. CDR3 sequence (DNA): TGTGCCAGCAGCTTGGAACTAGCCAAAAACATTCAGTACTTC.

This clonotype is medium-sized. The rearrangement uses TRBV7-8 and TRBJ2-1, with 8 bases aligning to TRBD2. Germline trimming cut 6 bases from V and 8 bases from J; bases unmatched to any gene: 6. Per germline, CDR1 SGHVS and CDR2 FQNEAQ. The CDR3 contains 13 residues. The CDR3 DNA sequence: TGTGCCAGCAGTTTACTAGCGGCCCATGAGCAGTTCTTC. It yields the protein CASSLLAAHEQFF.

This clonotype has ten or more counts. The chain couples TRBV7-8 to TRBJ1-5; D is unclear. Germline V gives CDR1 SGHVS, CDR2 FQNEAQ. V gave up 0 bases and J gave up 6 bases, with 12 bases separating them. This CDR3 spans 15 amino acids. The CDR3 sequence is CASSLAGRTGQPQHF. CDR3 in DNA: TGTGCCAGCAGCTTAGCAGGAAGAACCGGTCAGCCCCAGCATTTT.

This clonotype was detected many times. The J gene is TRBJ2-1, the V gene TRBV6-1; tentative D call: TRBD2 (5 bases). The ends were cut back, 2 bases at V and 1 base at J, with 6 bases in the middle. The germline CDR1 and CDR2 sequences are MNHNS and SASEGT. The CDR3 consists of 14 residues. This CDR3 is CASSEQRSYNEQFF. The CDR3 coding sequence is TGTGCCAGCAGTGAACAGCGGTCCTACAATGAGCAGTTCTTC.

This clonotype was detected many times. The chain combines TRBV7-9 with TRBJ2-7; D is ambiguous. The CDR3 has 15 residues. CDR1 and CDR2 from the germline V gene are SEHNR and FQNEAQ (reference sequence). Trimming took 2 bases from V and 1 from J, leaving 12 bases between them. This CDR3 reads CASSLTPSGSYEQYF. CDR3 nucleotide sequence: TGTGCCAGCAGCTTAACTCCCTCAGGATCCTACGAGCAGTACTTC.